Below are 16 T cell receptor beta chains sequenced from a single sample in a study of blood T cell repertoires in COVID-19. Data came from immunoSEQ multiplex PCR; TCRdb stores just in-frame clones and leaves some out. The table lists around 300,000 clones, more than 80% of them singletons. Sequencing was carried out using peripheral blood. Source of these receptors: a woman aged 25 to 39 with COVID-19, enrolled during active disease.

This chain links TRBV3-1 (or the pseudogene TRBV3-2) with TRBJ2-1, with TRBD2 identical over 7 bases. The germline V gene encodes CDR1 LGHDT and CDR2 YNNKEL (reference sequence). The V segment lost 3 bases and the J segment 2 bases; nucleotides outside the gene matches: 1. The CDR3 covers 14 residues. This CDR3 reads CASSQSGTYNEQFF. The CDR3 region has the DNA TGTGCCAGCAGCCAGAGCGGGACCTACAATGAGCAGTTCTTC.

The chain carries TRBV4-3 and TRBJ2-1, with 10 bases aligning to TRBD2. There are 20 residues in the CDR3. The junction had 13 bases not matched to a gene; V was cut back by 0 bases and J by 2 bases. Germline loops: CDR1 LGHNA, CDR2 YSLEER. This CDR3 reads CASSQDPPITSGVTYNEQFF. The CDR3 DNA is TGCGCCAGCAGCCAAGATCCCCCTATTACTAGCGGGGTTACCTACAATGAGCAGTTCTTC.

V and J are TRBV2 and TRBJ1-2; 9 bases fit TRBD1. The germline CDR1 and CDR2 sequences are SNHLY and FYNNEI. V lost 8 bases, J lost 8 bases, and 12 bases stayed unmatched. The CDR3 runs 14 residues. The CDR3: CASEPGQGLYGYTF. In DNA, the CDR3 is TGTGCCAGCGAGCCGGGACAGGGATTATACGGCTACACCTTC.

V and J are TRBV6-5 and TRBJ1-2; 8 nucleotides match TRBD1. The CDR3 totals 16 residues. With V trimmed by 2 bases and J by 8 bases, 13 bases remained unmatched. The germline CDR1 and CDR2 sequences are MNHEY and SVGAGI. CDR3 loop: CASSYGRGRGSAGYTF. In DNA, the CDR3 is TGTGCCAGCAGTTACGGCAGGGGGCGAGGATCGGCGGGCTACACCTTC.

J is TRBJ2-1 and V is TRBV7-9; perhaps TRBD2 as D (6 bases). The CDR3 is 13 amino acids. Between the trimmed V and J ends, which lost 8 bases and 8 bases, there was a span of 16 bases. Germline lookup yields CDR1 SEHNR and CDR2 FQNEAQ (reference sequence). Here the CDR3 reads CASRRDSGDEQFF. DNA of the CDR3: TGTGCCAGCCGGAGGGACTCGGGCGATGAGCAGTTCTTC.

The CDR3 region is CASSHWTGMKETGELFF. The CDR3 DNA follows: TGTGCCAGCAGTCATTGGACAGGGATGAAGGAGACCGGGGAGCTGTTTTTT. The rearrangement joins TRBV28 to TRBJ2-2; 8 nucleotides line up with TRBD1. Trimming removed 5 bases from V and 5 bases from J; junction bases left unmatched: 13. Germline CDR1 is MDHEN and CDR2 is SYDVKM. The CDR3 consists of 17 residues.

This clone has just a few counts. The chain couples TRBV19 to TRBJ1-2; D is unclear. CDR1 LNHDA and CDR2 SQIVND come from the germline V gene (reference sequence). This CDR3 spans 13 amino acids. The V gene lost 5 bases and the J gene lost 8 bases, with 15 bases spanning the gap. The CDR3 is CASSLARGRGYTF. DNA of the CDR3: TGTGCCAGTAGTCTCGCCCGGGGAAGGGGCTACACCTTC.

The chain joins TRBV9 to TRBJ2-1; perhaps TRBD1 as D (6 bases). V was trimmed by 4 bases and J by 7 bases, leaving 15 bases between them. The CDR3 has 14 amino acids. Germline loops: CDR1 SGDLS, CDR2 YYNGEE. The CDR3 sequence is CASSSEGVGNEQFF. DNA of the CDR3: TGTGCCAGCAGCTCCGAGGGGGTAGGGAATGAGCAGTTCTTC.

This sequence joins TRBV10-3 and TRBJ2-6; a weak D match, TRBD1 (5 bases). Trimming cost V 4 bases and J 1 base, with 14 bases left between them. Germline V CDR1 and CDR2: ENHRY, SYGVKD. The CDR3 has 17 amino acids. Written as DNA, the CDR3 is TGTGCCATCAGTGCCGAAACAGGCAGATCTGGGGCCAACGTCCTGACTTTC. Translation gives CAISAETGRSGANVLTF.

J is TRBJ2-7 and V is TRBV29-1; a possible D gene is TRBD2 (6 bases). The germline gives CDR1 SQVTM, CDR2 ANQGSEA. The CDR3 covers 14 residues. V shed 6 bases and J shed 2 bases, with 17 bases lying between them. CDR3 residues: CSVLAGTYPYEQYF. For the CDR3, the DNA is TGCAGCGTCCTGGCCGGGACTTACCCCTACGAGCAGTACTTC.

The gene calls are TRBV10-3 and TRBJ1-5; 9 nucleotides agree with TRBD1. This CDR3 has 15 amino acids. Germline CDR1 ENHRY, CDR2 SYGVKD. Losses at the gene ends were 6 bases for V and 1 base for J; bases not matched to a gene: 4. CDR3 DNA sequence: TGTGCCATCAGCAGGACAGGGGAAAGCAATCAGCCCCAGCATTTT. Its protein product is CAISRTGESNQPQHF.

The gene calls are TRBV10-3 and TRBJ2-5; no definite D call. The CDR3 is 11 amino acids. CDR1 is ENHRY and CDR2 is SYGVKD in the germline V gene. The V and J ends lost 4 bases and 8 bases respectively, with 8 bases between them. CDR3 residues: CAISGGGTQYF. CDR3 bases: TGTGCCATCAGTGGTGGTGGCACCCAGTACTTC.

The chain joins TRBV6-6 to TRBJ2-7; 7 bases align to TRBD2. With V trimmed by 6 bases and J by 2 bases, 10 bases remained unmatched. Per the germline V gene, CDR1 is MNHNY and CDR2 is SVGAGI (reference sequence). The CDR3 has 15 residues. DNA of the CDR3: TGTGCCAGCAGACACTCGCGGGAGAGGACCTACGAGCAGTACTTC. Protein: CASRHSRERTYEQYF.

The CDR3 sequence: CASSLDQAGLSYEQYF. In DNA form, the CDR3 reads TGTGCCAGCAGCTTAGATCAAGCGGGACTCTCCTACGAGCAGTACTTC. The chain carries TRBV7-9 and TRBJ2-7; 7 bases fit TRBD2. The J segment lost 0 bases and the V segment lost 1 base, leaving 6 bases of the junction unmatched. Germline V gene lookup returns CDR1 SEHNR and CDR2 FQNEAQ (reference sequence). CDR3 length: 16 amino acids. The variable domain in full, completed from reference TRBV7-9 and TRBJ2-7, reads DTGVSQNPRHKITKRGQNVTFRCDPISEHNRLYWYRQTLGQGPEFLTYFQNEAQLEKSRLLSDRFSAERPKGSFSTLEIQRTEQGDSAMYLCASSLDQAGLSYEQYFGPGTRLTVT.

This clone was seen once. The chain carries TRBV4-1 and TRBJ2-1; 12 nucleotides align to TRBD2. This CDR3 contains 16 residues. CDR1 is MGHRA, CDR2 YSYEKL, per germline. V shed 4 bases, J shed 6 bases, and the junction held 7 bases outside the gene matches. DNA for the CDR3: TGCGCCAGCAGCCGCCCGACTAGCGGGAGTCTCAATGAGCAGTTCTTC. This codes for CASSRPTSGSLNEQFF.

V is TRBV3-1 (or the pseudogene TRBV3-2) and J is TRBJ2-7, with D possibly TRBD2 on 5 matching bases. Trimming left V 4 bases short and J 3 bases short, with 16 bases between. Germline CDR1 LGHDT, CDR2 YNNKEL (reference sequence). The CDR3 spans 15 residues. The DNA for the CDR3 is TGTGCCAGCAGCCCGGGCACGGCGGGTTTCTACGAGCAGTACTTC. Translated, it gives CASSPGTAGFYEQYF.